Listed below are T cell receptor beta chains from one sample, sequenced in a study of T cell changes during pregnancy in multiple sclerosis. TCRdb keeps only in-frame clones here, not all; method: immunoSEQ multiplex PCR. Here the sample spans about 85,000 clones, approximately 90% being singletons. The sample in question was peripheral blood, obtained in the first trimester of pregnancy. The receptors stem from a female donor with multiple sclerosis, enrolled in a pregnancy study. The CDR3 runs from the conserved cysteine through the conserved F or W. Each record gives: clone size, V gene, J gene, D gene, CDR3 protein, CDR3 DNA. The D gene is left open where the match is weak. The size of a clone is reported for some rows only, either as once, few or many, or as a class for expanded clones.

size: NA; V: TRBV28; J: TRBJ1-2; D: TRBD1; CDR3: CASVTGQGVFYGYTF; DNA: TGTGCCAGCGTTACCGGGCAGGGGGTTTTCTATGGCTACACCTTC
size: NA; V: TRBV25-1; J: TRBJ2-7; D: TRBD1; CDR3: CASSERGQGPLYEQYF; DNA: TGTGCCAGCAGTGAAAGGGGACAGGGACCACTCTACGAGCAGTACTTC
size: NA; V: TRBV11-3; J: TRBJ2-3; D: TRBD1; CDR3: CASSLDGPGQGADTQYF; DNA: TGTGCCAGCAGCTTAGACGGCCCGGGACAGGGTGCAGATACGCAGTATTTT
size: NA; V: TRBV5-4; J: TRBJ2-7; D: NA; CDR3: CASSLDRSYEQYF; DNA: TGTGCCAGCAGCTTGGACAGGAGCTACGAGCAGTACTTC
size: NA; V: TRBV11-2; J: TRBJ2-2; D: NA; CDR3: CASSGLTVTNTGELFF; DNA: TGTGCCAGCAGCGGGTTGACAGTTACGAACACCGGGGAGCTGTTTTTT
size: once; V: TRBV6-5; J: TRBJ2-4; D: NA; CDR3: CASRPAGRTMIQYF; DNA: TGTGCCAGCCGGCCGGCAGGGCGAACGATGATTCAGTACTTC
size: NA; V: TRBV18; J: TRBJ2-6; D: TRBD1; CDR3: CASSPQGALGANVLTF; DNA: TGTGCCAGCTCACCACAGGGGGCGTTAGGGGCCAACGTCCTGACTTTC
size: NA; V: TRBV30; J: TRBJ2-7; D: TRBD1; CDR3: CAWSLDRALYEQYF; DNA: TGTGCCTGGAGTTTGGACAGGGCCTTATACGAGCAGTACTTC
size: NA; V: TRBV11-3; J: TRBJ1-1; D: NA; CDR3: CASSWTPNTEAFF; DNA: TGTGCCAGCAGCTGGACACCGAACACTGAAGCTTTCTTT
size: NA; V: TRBV4-1; J: TRBJ1-4; D: NA; CDR3: CASSQDRGGRADVNEKLFF; DNA: TGCGCCAGCAGCCAAGATAGAGGGGGGAGGGCTGACGTTAATGAAAAACTGTTTTTT
size: NA; V: TRBV30; J: TRBJ2-1; D: NA; CDR3: CAWKGGRSYNEQFF; DNA: TGTGCCTGGAAAGGGGGTCGCTCCTACAATGAGCAGTTCTTC
size: NA; V: TRBV30; J: TRBJ1-5; D: TRBD1; CDR3: CAWAGQGGSNQPQHF; DNA: TGTGCCTGGGCTGGACAGGGGGGGAGCAATCAGCCCCAGCATTTT
size: NA; V: TRBV10-3; J: TRBJ2-1; D: NA; CDR3: CAIAGSSYNEQFF; DNA: TGTGCCATCGCGGGGAGCTCCTACAATGAGCAGTTCTTC
size: NA; V: TRBV13; J: TRBJ2-7; D: TRBD2; CDR3: CASSLGSPKGGSYEQYF; DNA: TGTGCCAGCAGCTTAGGCTCCCCCAAGGGCGGGAGCTACGAGCAGTACTTC
size: NA; V: TRBV10-3; J: TRBJ2-1; D: NA; CDR3: CAISEVDSNEQFF; DNA: TGTGCCATCAGTGAGGTAGATTCCAATGAGCAGTTCTTC
size: NA; V: TRBV28; J: TRBJ2-3; D: TRBD1; CDR3: CASRANRGRRTDTQYF; DNA: TGTGCCAGCAGAGCAAACAGGGGCCGTCGCACAGATACGCAGTATTTT
size: once; V: TRBV19; J: TRBJ1-4; D: NA; CDR3: CASRDSHFATNEKLFF; DNA: TGTGCCAGCCGGGACTCTCATTTTGCAACTAATGAAAAACTGTTTTTT
size: NA; V: TRBV9; J: TRBJ2-7; D: NA; CDR3: CASSVAPGLLIGEQYF; DNA: TGTGCCAGCAGCGTAGCACCGGGACTTCTGATAGGGGAGCAGTACTTC
size: NA; V: TRBV29-1; J: TRBJ2-3; D: TRBD2; CDR3: CSVPPLAGATDTQYF; DNA: TGCAGCGTTCCACCCCTAGCGGGGGCCACAGATACGCAGTATTTT
size: NA; V: TRBV10-3; J: TRBJ2-1; D: TRBD2; CDR3: CAISERDGVDEQFF; DNA: TGTGCCATCAGCGAGCGGGATGGGGTCGATGAGCAGTTCTTC
size: NA; V: TRBV25-1; J: TRBJ2-1; D: NA; CDR3: CASSRGSYNEQFF; DNA: TGTGCCAGCAGTAGGGGATCCTACAATGAGCAGTTCTTC
size: NA; V: TRBV10-3; J: TRBJ2-7; D: NA; CDR3: CAISEGTPPFYEQYF; DNA: TGTGCCATCAGTGAGGGGACACCCCCTTTTTACGAGCAGTACTTC
size: NA; V: TRBV6-1; J: TRBJ2-5; D: NA; CDR3: CASSRGRGETQYF; DNA: TGTGCCAGCAGTAGGGGGCGGGGAGAGACCCAGTACTTC
size: NA; V: TRBV7-2; J: TRBJ1-1; D: NA; CDR3: CASSLTGEAFF; DNA: TGTGCCAGCAGCTTGACAGGAGAAGCTTTCTTT
size: NA; V: TRBV5-1; J: TRBJ2-7; D: TRBD2; CDR3: CASSLERGASYEQYF; DNA: TGCGCCAGCAGCTTGGAGCGGGGGGCCTCCTACGAGCAGTACTTC
size: NA; V: TRBV30; J: TRBJ2-5; D: NA; CDR3: CASKYLGQQFEAQYF; DNA: TGTGCCTCAAAATACCTCGGACAGCAATTTGAGGCCCAGTACTTC
size: NA; V: TRBV11-2; J: TRBJ2-4; D: NA; CDR3: CASSLGHAGWDIQYF; DNA: TGTGCCAGCAGCTTAGGTCACGCGGGGTGGGACATTCAGTACTTC
size: NA; V: TRBV28; J: TRBJ1-1; D: TRBD1; CDR3: CASTESDRGRWTEAFF; DNA: TGTGCCAGCACTGAATCTGACAGGGGGCGATGGACTGAAGCTTTCTTT
size: NA; V: TRBV30; J: TRBJ2-2; D: NA; CDR3: CAWTWTANTGELFF; DNA: TGTGCCTGGACCTGGACAGCGAACACCGGGGAGCTGTTTTTT
size: NA; V: TRBV7-3; J: TRBJ2-2; D: TRBD1; CDR3: CASRLQGELISGELFF; DNA: TGTGCCAGCAGGTTACAGGGGGAACTTATATCCGGGGAGCTGTTTTTT
size: NA; V: TRBV4-3; J: TRBJ2-5; D: NA; CDR3: CASSQEWTEETQYF; DNA: TGCGCCAGCAGCCAAGAGTGGACAGAAGAGACCCAGTACTTC
size: NA; V: TRBV7-9; J: TRBJ1-5; D: TRBD1; CDR3: CASSPSTGKVGQPQHF; DNA: TGTGCCAGCAGCCCATCGACAGGGAAGGTGGGTCAGCCCCAGCATTTT
size: NA; V: TRBV19; J: TRBJ1-1; D: NA; CDR3: CASSTSQGMNTEAFF; DNA: TGTGCCAGTAGTACCTCACAGGGCATGAACACTGAAGCTTTCTTT
size: NA; V: TRBV19; J: TRBJ1-5; D: NA; CDR3: CASSPWGGNQPQHF; DNA: TGTGCCAGTAGTCCTTGGGGGGGGAATCAGCCCCAGCATTTT
size: NA; V: TRBV5-1; J: TRBJ1-1; D: TRBD1; CDR3: CASSPTGGITEAFF; DNA: TGCGCCAGCAGCCCCACAGGGGGTATTACTGAAGCTTTCTTT